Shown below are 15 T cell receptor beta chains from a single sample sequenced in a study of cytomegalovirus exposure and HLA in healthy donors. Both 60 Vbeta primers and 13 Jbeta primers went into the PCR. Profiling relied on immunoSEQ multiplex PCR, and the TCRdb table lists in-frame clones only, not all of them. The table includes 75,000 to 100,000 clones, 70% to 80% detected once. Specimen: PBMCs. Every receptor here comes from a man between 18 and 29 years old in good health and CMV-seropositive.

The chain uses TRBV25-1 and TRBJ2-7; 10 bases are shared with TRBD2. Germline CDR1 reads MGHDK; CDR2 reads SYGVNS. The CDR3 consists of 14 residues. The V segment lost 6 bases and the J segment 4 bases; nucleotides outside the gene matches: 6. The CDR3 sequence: CASSPPTSGYEQYF. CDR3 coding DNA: TGTGCCAGCAGCCCGCCGACTAGCGGGTACGAGCAGTACTTC.

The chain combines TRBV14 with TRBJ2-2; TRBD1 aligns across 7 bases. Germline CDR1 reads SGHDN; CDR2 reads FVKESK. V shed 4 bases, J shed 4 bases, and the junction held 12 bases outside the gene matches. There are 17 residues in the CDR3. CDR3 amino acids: CASSRDRTGAVTGELFF. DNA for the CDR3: TGTGCCAGCAGCCGAGATAGAACAGGGGCGGTCACCGGGGAGCTGTTTTTT.

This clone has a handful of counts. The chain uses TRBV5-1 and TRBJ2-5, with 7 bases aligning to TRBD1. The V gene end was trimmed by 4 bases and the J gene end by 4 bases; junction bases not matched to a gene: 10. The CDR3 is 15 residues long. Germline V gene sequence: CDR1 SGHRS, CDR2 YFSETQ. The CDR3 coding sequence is TGCGCCAGCAGCATTCTCGGACAGGCCGGAGAGACCCAGTACTTC. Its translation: CASSILGQAGETQYF.

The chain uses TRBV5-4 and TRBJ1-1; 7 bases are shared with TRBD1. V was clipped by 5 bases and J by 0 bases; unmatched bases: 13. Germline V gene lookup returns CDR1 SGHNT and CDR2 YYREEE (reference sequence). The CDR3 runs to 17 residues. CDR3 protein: CASSTPQGGSMNTEAFF. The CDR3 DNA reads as TGTGCCAGCAGTACCCCCCAGGGGGGATCCATGAACACTGAAGCTTTCTTT.

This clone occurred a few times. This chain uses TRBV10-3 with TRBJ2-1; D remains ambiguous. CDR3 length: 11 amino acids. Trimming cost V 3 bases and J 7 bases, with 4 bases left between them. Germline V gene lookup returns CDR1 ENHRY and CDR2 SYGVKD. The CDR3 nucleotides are TGTGCCATCAGTGAATCGAATGAGCAGTTCTTC. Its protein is CAISESNEQFF.

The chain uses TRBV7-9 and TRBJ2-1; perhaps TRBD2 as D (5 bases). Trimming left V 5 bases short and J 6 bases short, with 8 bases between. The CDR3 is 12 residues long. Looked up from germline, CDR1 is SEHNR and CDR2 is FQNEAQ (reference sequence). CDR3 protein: CASSRDPNEQFF. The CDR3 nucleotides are TGTGCCAGCAGCCGGGATCCCAATGAGCAGTTCTTC.

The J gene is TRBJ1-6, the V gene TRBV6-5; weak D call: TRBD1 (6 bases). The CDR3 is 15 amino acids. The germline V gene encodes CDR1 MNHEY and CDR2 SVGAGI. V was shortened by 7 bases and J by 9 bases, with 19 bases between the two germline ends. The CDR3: CASTLAGAFGSPLHF. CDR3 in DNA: TGTGCCAGCACCTTAGCGGGGGCTTTTGGTTCACCCCTCCACTTT.

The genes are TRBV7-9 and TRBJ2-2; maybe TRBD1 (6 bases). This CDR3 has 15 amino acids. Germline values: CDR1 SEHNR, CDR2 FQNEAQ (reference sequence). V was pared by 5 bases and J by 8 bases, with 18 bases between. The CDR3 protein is CASSVLNRALGELFF. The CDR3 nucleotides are TGTGCCAGCAGCGTGTTAAACAGGGCCTTGGGGGAGCTGTTTTTT.

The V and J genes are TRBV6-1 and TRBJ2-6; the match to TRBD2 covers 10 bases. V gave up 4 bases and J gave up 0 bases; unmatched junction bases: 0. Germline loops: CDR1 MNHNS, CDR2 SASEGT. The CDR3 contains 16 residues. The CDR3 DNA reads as TGTGCCAGCAGTGGGACTAGCGGCTCTGGGGCCAACGTCCTGACTTTC. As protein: CASSGTSGSGANVLTF.

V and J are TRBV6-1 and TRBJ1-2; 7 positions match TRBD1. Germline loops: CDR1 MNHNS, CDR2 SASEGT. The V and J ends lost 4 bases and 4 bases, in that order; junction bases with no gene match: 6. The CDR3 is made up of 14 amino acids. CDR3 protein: CASSGVGQFYGYTF. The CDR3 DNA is TGTGCCAGCAGTGGGGTGGGACAGTTCTATGGCTACACCTTC.

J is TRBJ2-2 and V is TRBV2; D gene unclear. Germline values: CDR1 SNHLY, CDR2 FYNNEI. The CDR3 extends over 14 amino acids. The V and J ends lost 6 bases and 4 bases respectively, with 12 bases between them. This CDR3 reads CASRRYTGTGELFF. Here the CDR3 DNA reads TGTGCCAGCAGAAGGTATACGGGCACCGGGGAGCTGTTTTTT. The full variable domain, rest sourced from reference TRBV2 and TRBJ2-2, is EPEVTQTPSHQVTQMGQEVILRCVPISNHLYFYWYRQILGQKVEFLVSFYNNEISEKSEIFDDQFSVERPDGSNFTLKIRSTKLEDSAMYFCASRRYTGTGELFFGEGSRLTVL.

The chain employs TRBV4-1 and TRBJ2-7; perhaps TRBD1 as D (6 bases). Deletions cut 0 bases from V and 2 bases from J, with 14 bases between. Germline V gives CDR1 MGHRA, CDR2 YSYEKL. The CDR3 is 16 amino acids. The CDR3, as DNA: TGCGCCAGCAGCCAAGATTCGCAGGCAGGGGCCTACGAGCAGTACTTC. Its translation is CASSQDSQAGAYEQYF.

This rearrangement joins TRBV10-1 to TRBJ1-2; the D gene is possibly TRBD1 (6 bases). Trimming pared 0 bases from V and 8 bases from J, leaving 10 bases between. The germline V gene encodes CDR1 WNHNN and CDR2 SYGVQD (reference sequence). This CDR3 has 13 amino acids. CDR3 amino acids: CASSESRGRGYTF. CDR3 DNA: TGCGCCAGCAGTGAGTCCAGGGGAAGGGGCTACACCTTC.

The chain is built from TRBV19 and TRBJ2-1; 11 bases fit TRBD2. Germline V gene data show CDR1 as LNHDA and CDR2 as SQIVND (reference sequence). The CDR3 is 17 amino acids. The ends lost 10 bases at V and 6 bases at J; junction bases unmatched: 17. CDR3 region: CATDGEREGLAGNEQFF. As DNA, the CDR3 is TGTGCCACCGACGGCGAAAGGGAAGGACTAGCGGGCAATGAGCAGTTCTTC.

CDR3 sequence (DNA): TGTGCAAGTCGCTCCCGGACTAGCGGGGAAGGAGAGACCCAGTACTTC. Its protein product is CASRSRTSGEGETQYF. The rearrangement uses TRBV12-2 and TRBJ2-5; the table names TRBD2, a call not compared with the DNA. TRBV12-2 is flagged as a pseudogene. The CDR3 totals 16 residues.